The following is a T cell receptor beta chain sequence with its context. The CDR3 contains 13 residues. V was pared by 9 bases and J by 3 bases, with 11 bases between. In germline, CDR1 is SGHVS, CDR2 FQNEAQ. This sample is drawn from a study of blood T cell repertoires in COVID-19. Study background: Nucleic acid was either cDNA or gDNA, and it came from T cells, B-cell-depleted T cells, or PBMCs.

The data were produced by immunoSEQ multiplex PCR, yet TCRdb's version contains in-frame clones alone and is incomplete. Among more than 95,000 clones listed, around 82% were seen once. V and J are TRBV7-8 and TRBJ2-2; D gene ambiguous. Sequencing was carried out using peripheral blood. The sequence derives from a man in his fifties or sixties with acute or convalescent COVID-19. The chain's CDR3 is CASIRSYTGELFF. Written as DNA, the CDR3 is TGTGCCAGTATAAGGAGCTACACCGGGGAGCTGTTTTTT.